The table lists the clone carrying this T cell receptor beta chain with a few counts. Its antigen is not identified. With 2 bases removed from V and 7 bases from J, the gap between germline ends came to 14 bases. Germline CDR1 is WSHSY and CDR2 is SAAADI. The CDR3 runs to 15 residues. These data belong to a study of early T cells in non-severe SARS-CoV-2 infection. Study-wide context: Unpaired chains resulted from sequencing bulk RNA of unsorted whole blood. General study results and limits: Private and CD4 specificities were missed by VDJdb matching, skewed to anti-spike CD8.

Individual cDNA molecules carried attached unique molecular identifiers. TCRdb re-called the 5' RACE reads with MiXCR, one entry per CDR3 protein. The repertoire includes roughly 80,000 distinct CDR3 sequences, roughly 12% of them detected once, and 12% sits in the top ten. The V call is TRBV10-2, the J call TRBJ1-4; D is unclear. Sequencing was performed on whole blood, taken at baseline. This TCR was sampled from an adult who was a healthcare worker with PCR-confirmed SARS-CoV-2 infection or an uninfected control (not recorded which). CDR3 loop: CASSEDKTWGEKLFF. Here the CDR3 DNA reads TGCGCCAGCAGTGAGGACAAGACATGGGGTGAAAAACTGTTTTTT.